This T cell receptor beta chain comes out of a study of early T cells in non-severe SARS-CoV-2 infection. TCRdb ran MiXCR on the 5' RACE reads and lists one entry per CDR3 protein. The sample records 25,000 to 35,000 distinct CDR3 sequences, roughly 5.7% being singletons. This clonotype was seen ten or more times. The clonotype was recovered from an adult who was a healthcare worker with PCR-confirmed SARS-CoV-2 infection or an uninfected control (not recorded which). Sequenced sample: whole blood.

The CDR3 loop reads CACMRNEQFF. CDR3 sequence (DNA): TGTGCCTGCATGCGGAATGAGCAGTTCTTC. The V and J genes are TRBV30 and TRBJ2-1; D uncertain. CDR1 is GTSNPN, CDR2 SVGIG, per germline (reference sequence). V was trimmed by 6 bases and J by 7 bases, leaving 7 bases between them. The CDR3 spans 10 residues.